The 3 T cell receptor beta chains given below trace back to one sample, sequenced in a study of T cells in Graves' hyperthyroidism and ophthalmopathy. RNA transcripts yielded amplified TCR beta CDR3 regions. A first-round RT-PCR of the TCR CDR3 used the HTBI primer set. Each CDR3 protein is one row after TCRdb ran MiXCR on the multiplex PCR reads. The table has over 400,000 distinct CDR3 sequences, under 25% seen once. Sequenced sample: blood. Receptors were obtained from an older woman with Graves' ophthalmopathy.

Ten or more counts support this clonotype. This chain uses TRBV6-5 with TRBJ2-3, with D perhaps TRBD1 (5 bases). The V end was cut by 0 bases, the J end by 2 bases, with 18 bases between. This CDR3 comprises 18 residues. Germline lookup yields CDR1 MNHEY and CDR2 SVGAGI. The CDR3 here is CASSYSSLAGSVTDTQYF. The CDR3 DNA is TGTGCCAGCAGTTACTCATCTTTGGCAGGGTCGGTCACAGATACGCAGTATTTT.

Notes on this clonotype: One junction end does not reproduce the germline sequence, and a read error may be involved. The gene calls are TRBV10-2 and TRBJ1-4; D not resolved. The CDR3 loop spans 14 amino acids. Germline V gene data show CDR1 as WSHSY and CDR2 as SAAADI. The CDR3 nucleotides are TGCGCCAGCAGTGAGGCCGGGTCTTATGAAAAACTGGTTTTT. Amino acid sequence: CASSEAGSYEKLVF.

The table lists this clonotype with a count of one. The chain uses TRBV2 and TRBJ1-1; D might be TRBD1 (5 bases). Looked up from germline, CDR1 is SNHLY and CDR2 is FYNNEI. V lost 4 bases and J 6 bases, leaving 12 bases between the germline ends. CDR3 length equals 13 residues. The CDR3 bases are TGTGCCAGCAGTGCGACGGGACGGGCTGAAGCTTTCTTT. Its protein is CASSATGRAEAFF.